A single T cell receptor (beta chain) is shown here with its context. Antigen: not known. The data belong to a study of OX40 agonist ivuxolimab in advanced cancers. Study summary: Ivuxolimab was administered intravenously to patients at 0.01 to 10 mg/kg every 2 weeks. There were three patients with partial responses, one having hepatocellular carcinoma and two cutaneous melanoma. Findings and limits, study-wide: Clones of CD4+ and CD8+ blood T cells grew by week 6 at doses of 0.1 to 3.0 mg/kg. On average, CD8+ T cells showed a greater number of expanded clones than CD4+.

Trimming cost V 1 base and J 2 bases, with 10 bases left between them. Germline-derived CDR1 and CDR2 are LNHDA and SQIVND (reference sequence). CDR3 length: 15 residues. The assay was immunoSEQ multiplex PCR, and TCRdb's table has in-frame clones only and misses some. Found here are roughly 100,000 clones, 90% to 96% of them singletons; the top ten hold just over 2%. The chain has TRBV19 and TRBJ2-3; D perhaps matches TRBD1 (5 bases). Sequenced here: CD4+ or CD8+ T cells sorted from blood, sampled in a trial of the OX40 agonist ivuxolimab. This sequence was found in an adult with an advanced solid tumor such as melanoma, head and neck, liver or kidney cancer. CDR3 nucleotide sequence: TGTGCCAGTAGTATAGGAGACAGCCTCACAGATACGCAGTATTTT. It is translated as CASSIGDSLTDTQYF.